This T cell receptor beta chain came from a study of shared clonotypes between healthy human individuals (TCRdb year 2020). Some background on the complete study: A couple of women and a few men aged 18 to 49 years were included in the cohort. To increase sequencing depth and limit assay-specific biases, different laboratories used diverse techniques to prepare libraries and sequence TCR repertoires. Per donor, three plates each were used for CD4 naive and CD4 memory, two for CD8 naive, and one for CD8 memory. The study deeply sequenced blood TCR repertoires of about 5 healthy adults to estimate repertoire size and the extent of clonotype sharing between individuals. Each donor's leukapheresis produced roughly between about 0.9 and 9.5 billion PBMCs.

Broader findings and caveats from the paper: Even with the large sequencing depth, rarefaction of the sorted-subset datasets indicated that sequencing was incomplete. Only blood was sampled, and tissue TCR repertoires likely differ from those in blood. Because the study included only a small number of donors, the genetic and exposure-history diversity represented was limited. Naive subsets generally had larger estimated clonotype richness than memory subsets. Sharing across several donors was observed for about 5% of naive CD4, under 4% of naive CD8, roughly 2.3% of memory CD4, and about 0.39% of memory CD8 clonotypes. Clonotypes shared by all four sorted-subset donors showed higher generation probabilities than non-shared clonotypes. Pairwise subsampling led to the expectation that sequencing depth would affect the degree of clonotype sharing among donors.

Using the deep immunoSEQ assay, multiplex PCR amplified TCR CDR3 regions from genomic DNA. For each cell subset, the extracted genomic DNA was distributed evenly across all wells of several immunoSEQ 96-well plates, and each plate served as one replicate. For sorted subsets, about 200 ng genomic DNA, equal to tens of thousands of T cell genomes, was loaded into each replicate PCR. Purified libraries were measured with a Qubit 3.0 fluorometer, size-checked on a Bioanalyzer 2100, and measured again with the KAPA Library Quantification kit. Every immunoSEQ 96-well plate was sequenced on a separate single-read 150-cycle Illumina NextSeq 550 flow cell. As for the authors' bioinformatics: Because only junctional sequences without quality scores were contained in the immunoSEQ output, filtering matching that applied to full-length reads could not be performed. To assign V/J genes and CDR3, sequences were annotated using PyIR, a Python wrapper for IgBLAST v1.9, with IMGT germline references. Reads were removed for weak V/J assignments (E-value above 1e-6), missing CDR3, stop codons, out-of-frame junctions, or ambiguous translated residues. V3J clonotypes were defined by identical inferred V gene, J gene, and CDR3 amino acid sequence. The percentage overlap between two repertoires was calculated by dividing the number of shared unique clonotypes by the size of the smaller repertoire. RTK rarefaction, the Chao1 estimator, and Recon v2.1 estimates of unobserved clonotypes were used to assess repertoire richness. For all TCRbeta clonotypes obtained by the gDNA method from a handful of donors, generation probabilities were computed with OLGA. The table comes from immuneACCESS by way of TCRdb, which keeps in-frame sequences with V and J called. Part of the clones is missing from these tables; in studies checked, under half for an unresolved V gene and the rest for unknown reasons. The V and J calls and clone size come from that table; D and trimming were worked out from the DNA. This sample holds hundreds of thousands of clones; about 97% were observed only once. The leading ten clones occupy around 0.32% of the sample.

Donors were healthy HIV-negative adults with no recently reported acute infections or vaccinations. All donors were Caucasian adults living in Nashville, Tennessee, USA. The CD8 memory samples were a combination of magnetically selected CD45RO+ cells and CCR7-negative CD45RA+ effector memory (TemRA) cells. Blood was collected by leukapheresis, and PBMCs were isolated by Ficoll-Histopaque density gradient centrifugation and then cryopreserved in liquid nitrogen vapor phase. Analytical flow cytometry was used to check the purity and quantity of every magnetically sorted T cell population. Each sorted fraction had its genomic DNA isolated and then quantified by UV absorbance on a Nanodrop 2000c. In regard to this clone: What this receptor recognizes is not known. No much larger clone exists at a distance of one base, and base qualities are not known.

The receptor comes from a man aged 25 to 40 in good health. Sequencing was done on a sample of memory CD8+ T cells sorted from blood. The sample's cell subset or site label is to be understood as: CD45RO+ cells pooled with CCR7-negative TemRA cells.

The CDR3 in this case is CASRLLAGPDTQYF. Here is the DNA: TGTGCCAGTAGGTTACTAGCGGGGCCAGATACGCAGTATTTT. Recombination joined TRBV19 with TRBJ2-3, with TRBD2 identical over 10 junction bases. For this chain, trimming is 6 bases at the V end and 4 bases at the J end, and the number of junction bases without a gene match is 4. The CDR3 numbers 14 residues from cysteine through phenylalanine. The entry retains the CDR3 DNA only, 42 bases that are in frame from base 1. The germline V gene (reference sequence) yields LNHDA for CDR1 and SQIVND for CDR2.